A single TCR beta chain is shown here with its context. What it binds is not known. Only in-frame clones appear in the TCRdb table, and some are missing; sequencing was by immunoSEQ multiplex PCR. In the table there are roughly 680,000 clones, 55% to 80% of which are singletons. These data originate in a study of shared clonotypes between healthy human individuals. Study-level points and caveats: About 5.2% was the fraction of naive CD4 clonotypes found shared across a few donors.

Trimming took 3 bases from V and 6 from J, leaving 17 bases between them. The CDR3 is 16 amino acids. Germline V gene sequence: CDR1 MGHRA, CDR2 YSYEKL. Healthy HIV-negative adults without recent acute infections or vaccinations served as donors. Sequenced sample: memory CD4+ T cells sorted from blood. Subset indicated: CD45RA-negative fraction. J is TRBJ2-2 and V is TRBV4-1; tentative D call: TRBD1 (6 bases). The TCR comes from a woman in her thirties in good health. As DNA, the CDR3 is TGCGCCAGCAGCCAGGGCAGGGGCTCCAGCGCCGGGGAGCTGTTTTTT. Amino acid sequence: CASSQGRGSSAGELFF.